One and the same sample provided the 4 T cell receptor beta chains below, sequenced in a study of CD8 T cells in ankylosing spondylitis (TCRdb year 2017). Their antigen targets remain unknown. Broader findings and caveats from the paper: Blood from ankylosing spondylitis patients appeared to be characterized by a TCR beta motif composed of 7 to 9 highly homologous amino acid variants.

The library was made by 5' RACE. Instrument used: Illumina HiSeq 2500. TCRdb ran its own pipeline on the public reads, namely fastp trimming at Q25 and MiXCR clone calling, and kept in-frame beta chains. CDR3 protein duplicates are merged, each entry listing the most common genes and DNA. The table for this sample lists about 440,000 distinct CDR3 sequences; 17% of them were counted only once. Approximately 0.97% of the sample goes to the ten largest clones. The sequenced sample was blood, either unsorted or a sorted T cell fraction (not recorded which). All receptors derive from a male donor with ankylosing spondylitis.

A few counts support this clonotype. The chain uses TRBV14 and TRBJ2-7; D remains unclear. V was pared by 0 bases and J by 1 base, with 7 bases between. CDR3 length equals 14 residues. The germline V gene has CDR1 SGHDN and CDR2 FVKESK. The CDR3 nucleotides are TGTGCCAGCAGCCAAGATTGGATTTCCTACGAGCAGTACTTC. Amino acids: CASSQDWISYEQYF.

This chain uses TRBV12-3 or TRBV12-4 with TRBJ2-2, with 9 bases identical to TRBD1. Germline trimming cut 3 bases from V and 4 bases from J; bases unmatched to any gene: 3. This CDR3 has 15 residues. CDR3 amino acids: CASSLGTGPTGELFF. The CDR3 DNA reads TGTGCCAGCAGTTTGGGGACAGGGCCCACCGGGGAGCTGTTTTTT.

This sequence joins TRBV4-1 and TRBJ1-1; D ambiguous. V lost 1 base to trimming and J lost 0 bases, with 9 bases between them. The CDR3 is 15 residues long. The V gene's germline CDR1 is MGHRA and CDR2 YSYEKL. CDR3: CASSQGATMNTEAFF. For the CDR3, the DNA is TGCGCCAGCAGCCAAGGGGCGACAATGAACACTGAAGCTTTCTTT.

This clonotype showed up many times. J is TRBJ2-1 and V is TRBV6-1, with 8 bases that match TRBD1. The CDR3 length is 15 residues. The germline V gene has CDR1 MNHNS and CDR2 SASEGT. Trimming cost V 4 bases and J 0 bases; bases outside gene matches: 2. The CDR3 sequence: CASSGDRSSYNEQFF. CDR3 nucleotide sequence: TGTGCCAGCAGTGGGGACAGGAGCTCCTACAATGAGCAGTTCTTC.